The rows below give T cell receptor beta chains drawn from one sample of a study of shared clonotypes between healthy human individuals. Sequencing was performed with immunoSEQ multiplex PCR; in TCRdb, only in-frame clones are kept and a portion is missing. The sample lists nearly 600,000 clones; roughly 96% were seen once. The sequencing sample was made of naive CD8+ T cells sorted from blood. The receptors come from a woman in her 30s in good health. Both conserved end residues are part of each CDR3. D genes are given only for firm matches. Size is stated for part of the rows, as once, few or many counts, or as a class when the clone is expanded.

j_call d_call v_call clone_size cdr3_aa cdr3_nt
TRBJ1-6 TRBD1 TRBV5-6 - CASRTGDRTYNSPLHF TGTGCCAGCAGGACAGGGGATCGGACCTATAATTCACCCCTCCACTTT
TRBJ2-5 - TRBV7-9 - CASSISMPLQETQYF TGTGCCAGCAGCATAAGTATGCCCCTCCAGGAGACCCAGTACTTC
TRBJ2-5 TRBD2 TRBV7-9 - CASSPPLAGFQETQYF TGTGCCAGCAGTCCACCCCTAGCGGGCTTCCAAGAGACCCAGTACTTC
TRBJ2-7 TRBD2 TRBV9 once CASSSPQREHNEQYF TGTGCCAGCAGCTCCCCCCAGCGGGAGCACAACGAGCAGTACTTC
TRBJ2-7 - TRBV7-9 - CASSLEGTFEQYF TGTGCCAGCAGCTTAGAGGGGACATTCGAGCAGTACTTC
TRBJ2-7 TRBD2 TRBV5-1 - CASSLSKREISYEQYF TGCGCCAGCAGCCTTAGCAAGCGGGAGATTTCCTACGAGCAGTACTTC
TRBJ2-7 TRBD2 TRBV5-4 - CASSAGTSGNYEQYF TGTGCCAGCAGCGCGGGGACTAGCGGGAATTACGAGCAGTACTTC
TRBJ2-2 - TRBV6-5 - CASRGLGTGELFF TGTGCCAGCAGAGGCTTGGGAACCGGGGAGCTGTTTTTT
TRBJ2-7 TRBD2 TRBV19 - CASTSGSGTYYEQYF TGTGCCAGTACCTCGGGTAGCGGGACCTACTACGAGCAGTACTTC
TRBJ1-2 - TRBV7-9 - CASSLASPFYGYTF TGTGCCAGCAGCTTAGCGTCACCTTTCTATGGCTACACCTTC
TRBJ2-3 - TRBV5-6 - CASSFTDTQYF TGTGCCAGCAGCTTCACAGATACGCAGTATTTT
TRBJ2-7 - TRBV6-1 - CASSEGSYEQYF TGTGCCAGCAGTGAGGGGTCCTACGAGCAGTACTTC
TRBJ1-1 - TRBV11-2 - CASSLGIGRATEAFF TGTGCCAGCAGCTTAGGAATTGGGAGGGCCACTGAAGCTTTCTTT
TRBJ2-2 - TRBV5-6 once CASSLGHSNTGELFF TGTGCCAGCAGCTTGGGACATTCAAACACCGGGGAGCTGTTTTTT
TRBJ2-7 - TRBV11-2 - CASSLATDYEQYF TGTGCCAGCAGCTTAGCAACTGACTACGAGCAGTACTTC
TRBJ2-1 - TRBV11-2 once CASSGGNEQFF TGTGCCAGCAGCGGGGGGAATGAGCAGTTCTTC
TRBJ2-3 - TRBV6-6 - CASSYGTSADTQYF TGTGCCAGCAGTTACGGGACTTCGGCAGATACGCAGTATTTT
TRBJ2-1 - TRBV9 - CASSVAGQTYNEQFF TGTGCCAGCAGCGTAGCGGGGCAAACCTACAATGAGCAGTTCTTC
TRBJ2-2 - TRBV9 - CASSVGARGNTGELFF TGTGCCAGCAGCGTCGGGGCGCGGGGGAACACCGGGGAGCTGTTTTTT
TRBJ2-2 - TRBV2 - CASSRTENTGELFF TGTGCCAGCAGTCGGACAGAGAACACCGGGGAGCTGTTTTTT
TRBJ1-2 - TRBV4-1 - CASSLYPADGYTF TGCGCCAGCAGCCTCTATCCCGCTGATGGCTACACCTTC
TRBJ1-4 - TRBV2 - CASRSAYDEKLFF TGTGCCAGCAGGTCGGCGTATGATGAAAAACTGTTTTTT